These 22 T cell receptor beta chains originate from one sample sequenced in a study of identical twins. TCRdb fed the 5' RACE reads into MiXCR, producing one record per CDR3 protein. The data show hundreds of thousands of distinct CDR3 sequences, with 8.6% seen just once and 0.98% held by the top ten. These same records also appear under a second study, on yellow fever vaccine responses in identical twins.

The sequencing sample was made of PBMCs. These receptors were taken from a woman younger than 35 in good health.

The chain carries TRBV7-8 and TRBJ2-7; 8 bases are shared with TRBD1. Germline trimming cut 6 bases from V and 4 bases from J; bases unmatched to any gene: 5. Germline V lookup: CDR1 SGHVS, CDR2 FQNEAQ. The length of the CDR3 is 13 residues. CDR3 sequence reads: CASRRGQEYEQYF. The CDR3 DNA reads TGTGCCAGCAGGAGGGGACAGGAATACGAGCAGTACTTC. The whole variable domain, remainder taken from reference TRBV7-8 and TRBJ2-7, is GAGVSQSPRYKVAKRGQDVALRCDPISGHVSLFWYQQALGQGPEFLTYFQNEAQLDKSGLPSDRFFAERPEGSVSTLKIQRTQQEDSAVYLCASRRGQEYEQYFGPGTRLTVT.

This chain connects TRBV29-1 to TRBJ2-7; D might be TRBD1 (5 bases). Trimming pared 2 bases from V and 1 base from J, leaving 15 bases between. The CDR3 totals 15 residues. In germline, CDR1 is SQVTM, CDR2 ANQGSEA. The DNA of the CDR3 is TGCAGCGTTGAACGGGTTTGGGCAGGGTCCTACGAGCAGTACTTC. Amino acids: CSVERVWAGSYEQYF.

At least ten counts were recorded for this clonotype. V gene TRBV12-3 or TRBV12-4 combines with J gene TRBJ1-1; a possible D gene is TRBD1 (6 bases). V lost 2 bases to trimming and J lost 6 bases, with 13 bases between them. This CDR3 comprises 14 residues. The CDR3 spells CASSLPGVPAEAFF. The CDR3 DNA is TGTGCCAGCAGTTTACCAGGGGTACCCGCTGAAGCTTTCTTT.

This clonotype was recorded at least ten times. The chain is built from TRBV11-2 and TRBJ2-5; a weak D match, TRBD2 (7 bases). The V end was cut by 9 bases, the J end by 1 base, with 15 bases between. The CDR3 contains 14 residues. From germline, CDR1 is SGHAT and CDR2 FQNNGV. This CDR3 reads CASKGGVSQETQYF. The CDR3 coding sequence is TGTGCCAGTAAGGGGGGGGTCAGCCAAGAGACCCAGTACTTC.

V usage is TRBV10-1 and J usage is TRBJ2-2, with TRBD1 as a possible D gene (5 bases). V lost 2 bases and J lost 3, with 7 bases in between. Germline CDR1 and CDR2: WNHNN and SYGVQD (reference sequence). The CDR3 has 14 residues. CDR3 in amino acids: CASSEGAYTGELFF. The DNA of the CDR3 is TGCGCCAGCAGTGAGGGGGCTTACACCGGGGAGCTGTTTTTT.

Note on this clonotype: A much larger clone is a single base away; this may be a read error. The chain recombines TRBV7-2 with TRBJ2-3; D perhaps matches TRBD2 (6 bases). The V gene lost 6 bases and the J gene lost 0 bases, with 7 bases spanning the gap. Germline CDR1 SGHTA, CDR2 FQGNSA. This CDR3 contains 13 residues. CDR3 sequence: CASRAGSTDTQYF. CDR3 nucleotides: TGTGCCAGCAGGGCGGGAAGCACAGATACGCAGTATTTT.

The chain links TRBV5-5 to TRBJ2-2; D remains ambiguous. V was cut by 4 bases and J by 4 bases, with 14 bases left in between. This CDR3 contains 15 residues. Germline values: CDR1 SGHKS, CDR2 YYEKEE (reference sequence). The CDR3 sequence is CASSTGLLPTGELFF. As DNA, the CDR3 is TGTGCCAGCAGCACCGGGCTCCTCCCCACCGGGGAGCTGTTTTTT.

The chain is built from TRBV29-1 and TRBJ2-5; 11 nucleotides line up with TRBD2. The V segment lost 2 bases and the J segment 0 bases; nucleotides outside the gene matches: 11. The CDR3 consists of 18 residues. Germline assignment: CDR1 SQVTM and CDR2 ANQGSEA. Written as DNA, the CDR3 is TGCAGCGTTGAATGGAAGGTTAGCGGGAGGGAGTACCAAGAGACCCAGTACTTC. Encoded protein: CSVEWKVSGREYQETQYF.

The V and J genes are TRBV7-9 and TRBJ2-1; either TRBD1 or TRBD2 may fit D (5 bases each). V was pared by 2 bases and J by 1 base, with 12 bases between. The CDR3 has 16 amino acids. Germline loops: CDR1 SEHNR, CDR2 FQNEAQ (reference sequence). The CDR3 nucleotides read TGTGCCAGCAGCTTAAAGGGGAGAGAGTCCTACAATGAGCAGTTCTTC. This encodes CASSLKGRESYNEQFF.

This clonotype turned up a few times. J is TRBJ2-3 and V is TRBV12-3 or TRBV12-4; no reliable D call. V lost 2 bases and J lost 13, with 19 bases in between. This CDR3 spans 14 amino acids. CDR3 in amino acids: CASSLFLLLVGEYF. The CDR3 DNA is TGTGCCAGCAGTTTATTCCTCCTCCTGGTTGGGGAGTATTTT.

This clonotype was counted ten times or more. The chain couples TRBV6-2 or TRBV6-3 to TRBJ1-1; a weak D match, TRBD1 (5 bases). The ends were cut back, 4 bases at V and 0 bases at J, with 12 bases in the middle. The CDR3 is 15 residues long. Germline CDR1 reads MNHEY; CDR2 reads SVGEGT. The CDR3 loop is CASSSQGTMNTEAFF. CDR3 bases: TGTGCCAGCAGTTCCCAGGGAACCATGAACACTGAAGCTTTCTTT.

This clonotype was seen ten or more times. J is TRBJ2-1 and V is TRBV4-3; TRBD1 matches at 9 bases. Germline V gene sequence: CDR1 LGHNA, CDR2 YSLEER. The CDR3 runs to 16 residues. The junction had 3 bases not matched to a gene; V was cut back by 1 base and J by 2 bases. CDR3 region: CASSQAGTGTYNEQFF. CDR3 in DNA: TGCGCCAGCAGCCAAGCCGGGACAGGGACCTACAATGAGCAGTTCTTC.

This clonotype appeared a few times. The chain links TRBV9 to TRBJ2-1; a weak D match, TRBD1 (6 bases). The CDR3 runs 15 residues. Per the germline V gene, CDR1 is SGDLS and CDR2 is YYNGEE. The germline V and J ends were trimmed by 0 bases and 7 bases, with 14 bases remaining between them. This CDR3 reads CASSVGGKTGNEQFF. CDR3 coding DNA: TGTGCCAGCAGCGTAGGGGGGAAAACAGGGAATGAGCAGTTCTTC.

The CDR3 nucleotides are TGCGCCAGCAGCCAAACCCGCCGGGGCAGAACCTCCTACAATGAGCAGTTCTTC. This sequence encodes CASSQTRRGRTSYNEQFF. The chain employs TRBV4-1 and TRBJ2-1, with D perhaps given as TRBD1 or TRBD2 (5 bases each). The CDR3 runs 18 residues. V shed 2 bases and J shed 0 bases, with 17 bases lying between them. Per germline, CDR1 MGHRA and CDR2 YSYEKL.

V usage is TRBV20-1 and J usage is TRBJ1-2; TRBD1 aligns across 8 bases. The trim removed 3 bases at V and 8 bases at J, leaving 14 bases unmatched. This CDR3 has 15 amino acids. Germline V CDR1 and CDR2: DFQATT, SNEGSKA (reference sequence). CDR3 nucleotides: TGCAGTGCTAGGCGCCCGTCCCCAGGGGGCGGCGGCTACACCTTC. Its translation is CSARRPSPGGGGYTF.

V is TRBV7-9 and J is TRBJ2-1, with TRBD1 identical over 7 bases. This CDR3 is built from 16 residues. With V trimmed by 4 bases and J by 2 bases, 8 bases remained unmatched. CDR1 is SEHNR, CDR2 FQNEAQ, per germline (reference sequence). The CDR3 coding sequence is TGTGCCAGCAGCTCGACAGGGTGGCCCGCCTACAATGAGCAGTTCTTC. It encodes CASSSTGWPAYNEQFF.

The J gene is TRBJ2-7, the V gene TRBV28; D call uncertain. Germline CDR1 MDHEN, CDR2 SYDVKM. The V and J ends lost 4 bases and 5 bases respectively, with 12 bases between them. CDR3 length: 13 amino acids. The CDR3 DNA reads TGTGCCAGCAGTTCCTCGGTCGCCCACGAGCAGTACTTC. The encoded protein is CASSSSVAHEQYF.

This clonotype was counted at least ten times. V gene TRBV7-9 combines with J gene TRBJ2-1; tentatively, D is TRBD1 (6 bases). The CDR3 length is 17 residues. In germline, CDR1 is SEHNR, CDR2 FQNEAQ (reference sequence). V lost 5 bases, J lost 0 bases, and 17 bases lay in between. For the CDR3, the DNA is TGTGCCAGCAGCGACACCGGGACACCCAGCTCCTACAATGAGCAGTTCTTC. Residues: CASSDTGTPSSYNEQFF.

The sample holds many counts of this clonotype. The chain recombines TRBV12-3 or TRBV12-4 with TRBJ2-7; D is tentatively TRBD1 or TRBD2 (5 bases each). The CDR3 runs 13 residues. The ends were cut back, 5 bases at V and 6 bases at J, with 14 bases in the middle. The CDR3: CASSPGPQPEQYF. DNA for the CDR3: TGTGCCAGCAGTCCGGGACCCCAGCCCGAGCAGTACTTC.

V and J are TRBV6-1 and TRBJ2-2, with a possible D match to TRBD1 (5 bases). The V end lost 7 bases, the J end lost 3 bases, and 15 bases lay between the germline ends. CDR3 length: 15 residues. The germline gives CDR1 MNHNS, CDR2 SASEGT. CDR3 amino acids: CASIRAGSDTGELFF. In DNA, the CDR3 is TGTGCCAGCATAAGGGCAGGGTCGGACACCGGGGAGCTGTTTTTT.

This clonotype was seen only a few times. The CDR3 is CASSETGMHEQYF. The CDR3 bases are TGTGCCAGCAGTGAAACGGGAATGCACGAGCAGTACTTC. V usage is TRBV2 and J usage is TRBJ2-7; D might be TRBD2 (5 bases). Trimming shortened V by 2 bases and J by 5 bases, and 10 bases separated the two germline ends. From germline, CDR1 is SNHLY and CDR2 FYNNEI. The CDR3 spans 13 residues.

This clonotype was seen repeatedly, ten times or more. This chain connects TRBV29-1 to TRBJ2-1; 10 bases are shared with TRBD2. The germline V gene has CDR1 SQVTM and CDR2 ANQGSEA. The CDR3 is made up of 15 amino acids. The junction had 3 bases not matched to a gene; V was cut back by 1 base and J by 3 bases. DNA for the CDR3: TGCAGCGTTGAAGGAACTAGCGGGAACTACAATGAGCAGTTCTTC. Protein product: CSVEGTSGNYNEQFF.